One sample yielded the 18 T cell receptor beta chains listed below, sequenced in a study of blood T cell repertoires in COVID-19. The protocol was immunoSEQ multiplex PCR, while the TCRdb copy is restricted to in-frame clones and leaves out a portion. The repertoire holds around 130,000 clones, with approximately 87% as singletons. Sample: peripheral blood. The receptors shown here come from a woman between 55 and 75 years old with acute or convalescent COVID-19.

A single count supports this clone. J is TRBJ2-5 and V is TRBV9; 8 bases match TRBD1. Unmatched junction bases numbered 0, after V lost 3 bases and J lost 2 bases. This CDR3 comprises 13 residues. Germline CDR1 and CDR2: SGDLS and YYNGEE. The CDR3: CASSGTGQETQYF. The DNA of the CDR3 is TGTGCCAGCAGCGGGACAGGGCAAGAGACCCAGTACTTC. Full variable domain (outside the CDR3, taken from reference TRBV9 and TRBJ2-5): DSGVTQTPKHLITATGQRVTLRCSPRSGDLSVYWYQQSLDQGLQFLIQYYNGEERAKGNILERFSAQQFPDLHSELNLSSLELGDSALYFCASSGTGQETQYFGPGTRLLVL.

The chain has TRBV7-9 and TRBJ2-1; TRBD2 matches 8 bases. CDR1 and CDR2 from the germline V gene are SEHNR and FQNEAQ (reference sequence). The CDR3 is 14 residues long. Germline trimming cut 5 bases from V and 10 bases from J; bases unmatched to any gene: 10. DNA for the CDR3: TGTGCCAGCAGCCCTCGGACGGGAGGGTTGGAGCAGTTCTTC. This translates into CASSPRTGGLEQFF.

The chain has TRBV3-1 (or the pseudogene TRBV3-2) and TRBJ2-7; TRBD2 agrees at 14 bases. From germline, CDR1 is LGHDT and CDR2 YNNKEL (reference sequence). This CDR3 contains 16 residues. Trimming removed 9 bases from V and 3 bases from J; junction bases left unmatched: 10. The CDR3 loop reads CASTSGTSGSHYEQYF. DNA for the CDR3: TGTGCCAGTACCTCCGGGACTAGCGGGAGTCACTACGAGCAGTACTTC.

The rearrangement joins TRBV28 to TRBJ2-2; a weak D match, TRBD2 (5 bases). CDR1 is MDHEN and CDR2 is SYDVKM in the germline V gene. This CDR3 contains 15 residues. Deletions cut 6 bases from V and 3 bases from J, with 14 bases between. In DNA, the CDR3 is TGTGCCAGCAGCTTGGACTTGACTTACACCGGGGAGCTGTTTTTT. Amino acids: CASSLDLTYTGELFF.

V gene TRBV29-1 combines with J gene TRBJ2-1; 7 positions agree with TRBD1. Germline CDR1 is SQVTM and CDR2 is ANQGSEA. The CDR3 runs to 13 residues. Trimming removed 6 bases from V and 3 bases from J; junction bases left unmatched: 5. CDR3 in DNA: TGCAGCGTCTCGGGACAGTTCTACAATGAGCAGTTCTTC. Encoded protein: CSVSGQFYNEQFF.

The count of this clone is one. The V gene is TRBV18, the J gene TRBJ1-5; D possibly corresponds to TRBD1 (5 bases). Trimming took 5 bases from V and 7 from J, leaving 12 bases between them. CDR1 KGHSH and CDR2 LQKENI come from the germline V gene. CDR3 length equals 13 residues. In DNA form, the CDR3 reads TGTGCCAGCTCAGCGACAGAAGGACAGCCCCAGCATTTT. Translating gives CASSATEGQPQHF.

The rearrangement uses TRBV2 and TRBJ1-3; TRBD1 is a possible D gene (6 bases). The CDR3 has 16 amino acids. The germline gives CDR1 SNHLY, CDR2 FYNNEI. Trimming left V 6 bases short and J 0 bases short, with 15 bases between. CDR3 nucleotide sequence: TGTGCCAGCAGGGCGGACAGAACCGTCTCTGGAAACACCATATATTTT. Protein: CASRADRTVSGNTIYF.

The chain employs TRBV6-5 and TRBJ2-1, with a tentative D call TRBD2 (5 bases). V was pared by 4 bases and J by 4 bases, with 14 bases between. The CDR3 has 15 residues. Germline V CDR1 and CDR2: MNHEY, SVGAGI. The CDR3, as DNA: TGTGCCAGCAGTTGGACTTGGCCATCTTACAATGAGCAGTTCTTC. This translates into CASSWTWPSYNEQFF.

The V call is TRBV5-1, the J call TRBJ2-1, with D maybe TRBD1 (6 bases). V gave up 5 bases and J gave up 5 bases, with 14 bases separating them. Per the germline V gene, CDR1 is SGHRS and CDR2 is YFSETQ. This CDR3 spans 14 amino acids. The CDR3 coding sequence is TGCGCCAGCAGTTCGGACAGACCCCACAATGAGCAGTTCTTC. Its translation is CASSSDRPHNEQFF.

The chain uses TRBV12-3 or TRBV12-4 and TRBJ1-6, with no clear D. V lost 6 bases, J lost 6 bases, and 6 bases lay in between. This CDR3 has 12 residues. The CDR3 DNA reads TGTGCCAGCAGCTCCCTTAATTCACCCCTCCACTTT. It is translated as CASSSLNSPLHF.

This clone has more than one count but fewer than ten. CDR3 in DNA: TGTGCCAGTAGGCATGGGACAGAAGCTAACTATGGCTACACCTTC. Residues: CASRHGTEANYGYTF. The chain recombines TRBV19 with TRBJ1-2; 7 nucleotides match TRBD1. CDR1 is LNHDA, CDR2 SQIVND, per germline (reference sequence). The CDR3 covers 15 residues. With V trimmed by 6 bases and J by 0 bases, 7 bases remained unmatched.

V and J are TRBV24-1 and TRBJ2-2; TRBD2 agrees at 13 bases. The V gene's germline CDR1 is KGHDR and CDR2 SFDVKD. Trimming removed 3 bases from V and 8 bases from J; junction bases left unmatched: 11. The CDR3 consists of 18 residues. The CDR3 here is CATSDVTTSGRARGELFF. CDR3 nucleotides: TGTGCCACCAGTGATGTGACTACTAGCGGGAGGGCCCGAGGGGAGCTGTTTTTT.

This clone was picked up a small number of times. In nucleotides, the CDR3 is TGCGCCAGCAGCTTGGGGGACAGTTATGGCTACACCTTC. It translates to CASSLGDSYGYTF. The chain carries TRBV5-1 and TRBJ1-2, with TRBD1 matching 7 bases. Trimming cost V 0 bases and J 5 bases; bases outside gene matches: 1. Per the germline V gene, CDR1 is SGHRS and CDR2 is YFSETQ. The CDR3 runs 13 residues.

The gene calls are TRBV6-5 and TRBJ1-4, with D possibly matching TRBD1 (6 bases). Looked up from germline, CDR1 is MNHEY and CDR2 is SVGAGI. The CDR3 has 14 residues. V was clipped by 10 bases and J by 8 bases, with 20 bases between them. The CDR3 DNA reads TGTGCCACCAACAGGGACGTGGCCGGGGAAAAACTGTTTTTT. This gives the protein CATNRDVAGEKLFF.

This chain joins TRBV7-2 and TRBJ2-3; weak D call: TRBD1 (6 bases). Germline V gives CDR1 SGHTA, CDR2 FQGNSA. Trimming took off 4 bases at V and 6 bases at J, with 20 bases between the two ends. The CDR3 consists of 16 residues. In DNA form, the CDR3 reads TGTGCCAGCAGCTCTCGTTTACAGGGCGATCGCGATACGCAGTATTTT. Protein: CASSSRLQGDRDTQYF.

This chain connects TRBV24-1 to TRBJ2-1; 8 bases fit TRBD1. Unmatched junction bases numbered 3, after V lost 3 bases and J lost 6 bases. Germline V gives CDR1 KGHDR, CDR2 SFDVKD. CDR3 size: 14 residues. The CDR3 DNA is TGTGCCACCAGTGATCCCGGACAGGGCAATGAGCAGTTCTTC. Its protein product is CATSDPGQGNEQFF.

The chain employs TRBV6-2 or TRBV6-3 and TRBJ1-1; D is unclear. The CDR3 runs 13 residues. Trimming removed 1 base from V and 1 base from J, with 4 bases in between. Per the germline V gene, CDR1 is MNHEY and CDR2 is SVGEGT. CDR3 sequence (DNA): TGTGCCAGCAGTTACTGGGCGAACACTGAAGCTTTCTTT. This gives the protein CASSYWANTEAFF.

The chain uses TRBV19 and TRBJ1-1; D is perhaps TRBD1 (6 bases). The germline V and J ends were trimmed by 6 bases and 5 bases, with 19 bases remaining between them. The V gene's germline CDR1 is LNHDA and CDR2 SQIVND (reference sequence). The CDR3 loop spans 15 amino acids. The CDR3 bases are TGTGCCAGTAGGGCCGACACCAGGGGTGGGACTGAAGCTTTCTTT. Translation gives CASRADTRGGTEAFF.